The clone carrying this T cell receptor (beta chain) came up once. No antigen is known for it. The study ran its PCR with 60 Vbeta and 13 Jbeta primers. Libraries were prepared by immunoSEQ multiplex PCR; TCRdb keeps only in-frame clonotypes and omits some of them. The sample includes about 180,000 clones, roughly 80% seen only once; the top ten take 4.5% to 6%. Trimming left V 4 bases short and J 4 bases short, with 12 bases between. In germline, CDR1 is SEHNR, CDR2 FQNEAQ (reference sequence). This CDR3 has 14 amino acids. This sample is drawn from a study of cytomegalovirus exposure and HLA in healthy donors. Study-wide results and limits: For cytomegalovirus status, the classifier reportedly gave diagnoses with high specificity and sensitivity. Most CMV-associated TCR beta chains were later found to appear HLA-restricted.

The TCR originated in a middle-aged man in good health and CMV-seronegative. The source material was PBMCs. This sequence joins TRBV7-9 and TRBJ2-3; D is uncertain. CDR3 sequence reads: CASSSMGPADTQYF. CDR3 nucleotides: TGTGCCAGCAGCTCGATGGGCCCCGCAGATACGCAGTATTTT.